This T cell receptor (beta chain) was recovered during a study of cytomegalovirus exposure and HLA in healthy donors. The PCR was carried out with 60 Vbeta primers and 13 Jbeta primers. Source study methods: About 9.9 million shared chains were among 80 million or so unique TCR beta chains counted in a later analysis. Sequencing was performed with immunoSEQ multiplex PCR; in TCRdb, only in-frame clones are kept and a portion is missing. V, J and clone size reflect that table, while D and trimming were determined from the DNA. The repertoire holds 150,000 to 200,000 clones, 84% seen once, with approximately 0.26% in the top ten. This clone appeared a few times. Its antigen is not known. Study-wide points: Common viral pathogens (according to a later analysis) appeared linked to several of the most significant clusters.

Per the germline V gene, CDR1 is MNHEY and CDR2 is SVGAGI. V gave up 2 bases and J gave up 4 bases, with 12 bases separating them. This CDR3 is built from 15 residues. The source is a boy aged 5-17 years in good health and CMV-seronegative. This chain uses TRBV6-5 with TRBJ1-3; no clear D. The sample consisted of PBMCs. The CDR3 is CASSYRETPGNTIYF. The CDR3 nucleotides read TGTGCCAGCAGTTACAGAGAAACTCCAGGAAACACCATATATTTT.